The following is a T cell receptor beta chain sequence with its context. What it recognizes is unknown. The junction and the germline gene differ at one end; a read error may be behind it. The length of the CDR3 is 13 residues. The germline V gene has CDR1 MNHEY and CDR2 SMNVEV (reference sequence). These data belong to a study of glioma-infiltrating T cells. TCR alpha and beta CDR3 regions were amplified from RNA using iRepertoire nested multiplex PCR. Input was roughly 85-400 ng of tissue mRNA or PBMC total RNA. TCRdb reanalysed the multiplex PCR reads using MiXCR and keeps one entry per CDR3 protein. The sample has fewer than 250,000 distinct CDR3 sequences, more than 25% seen once. Study-level results: CDR3 overlap between tissue and blood was very small. Above-expected tissue-blood divergence occurred in all gliomas, most in low-grade ones.

Sequencing was done on a sample of glioma tissue, nonneoplastic brain tissue, or PBMCs (not recorded which). The receptor was isolated from a human donor with low-grade glioma or glioblastoma, undergoing nonglioma brain surgery, or in good health (not recorded which). The chain couples TRBV27 to TRBJ1-1, with unresolved D. The CDR3 DNA reads TGTGCCAGCAGTTTAATAGGGTTCACTGAGGCTTTCTTT. Translation: CASSLIGFTEAFF.